The source of this T cell receptor beta chain is a study of blood T cell repertoires in COVID-19. Study overall: Some COVID-19 samples were acute and others convalescent; all came from the United States, Italy and Spain.

As handled by the study authors: Researchers report that nucleated cell counts were estimated from reference gene primer amplification. TCRdb's copy holds only in-frame clones and misses some; the assay was immunoSEQ multiplex PCR. V and J calls and clone size come straight from that table; D and trimming were deduced from the DNA. The sample holds approximately 51,000 clones, around 87% seen once. V shed 4 bases, J shed 4 bases, and the junction held 8 bases outside the gene matches. Germline assignment: CDR1 MGHDK and CDR2 SYGVNS. This CDR3 is built from 15 residues. Followed longitudinally, the Seattle patients had been enrolled during active infection.

This chain connects TRBV25-1 to TRBJ2-7, with 9 bases matching TRBD1. This receptor was identified in a woman of 80 years or more with COVID-19, enrolled during active disease. The specimen sequenced was peripheral blood. CDR3 DNA: TGTGCCAGCAGTGGGACCGGGACAGGGCCTTACGAGCAGTACTTC. Its protein is CASSGTGTGPYEQYF.